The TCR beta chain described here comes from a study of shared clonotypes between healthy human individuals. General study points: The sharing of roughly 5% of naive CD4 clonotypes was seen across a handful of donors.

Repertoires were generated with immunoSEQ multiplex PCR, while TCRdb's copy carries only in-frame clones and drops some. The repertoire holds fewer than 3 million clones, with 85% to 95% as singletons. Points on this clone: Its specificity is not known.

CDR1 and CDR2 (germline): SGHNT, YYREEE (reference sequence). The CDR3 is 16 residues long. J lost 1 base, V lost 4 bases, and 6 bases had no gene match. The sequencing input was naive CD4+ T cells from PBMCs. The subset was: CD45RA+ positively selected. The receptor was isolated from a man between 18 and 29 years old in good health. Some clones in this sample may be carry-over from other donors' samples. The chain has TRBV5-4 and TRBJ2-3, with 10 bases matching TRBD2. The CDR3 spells CASSRIGTSGTDTQYF. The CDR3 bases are TGTGCCAGCAGCCGTATCGGGACTAGCGGCACAGATACGCAGTATTTT.